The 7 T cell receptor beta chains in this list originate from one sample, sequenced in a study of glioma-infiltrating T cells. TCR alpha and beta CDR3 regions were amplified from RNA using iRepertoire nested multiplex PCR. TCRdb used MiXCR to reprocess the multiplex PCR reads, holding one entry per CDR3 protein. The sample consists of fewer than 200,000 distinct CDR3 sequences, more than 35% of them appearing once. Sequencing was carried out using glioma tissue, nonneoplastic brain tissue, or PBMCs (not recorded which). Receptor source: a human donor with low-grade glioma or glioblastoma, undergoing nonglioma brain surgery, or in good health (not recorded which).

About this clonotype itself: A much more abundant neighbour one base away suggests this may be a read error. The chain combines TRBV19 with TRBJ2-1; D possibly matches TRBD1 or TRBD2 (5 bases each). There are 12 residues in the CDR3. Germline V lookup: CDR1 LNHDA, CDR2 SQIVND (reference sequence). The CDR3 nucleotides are TGTGCCATTAGTCCCGGGGCTCATGAGCAGTTCTTC. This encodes CAISPGAHEQFF. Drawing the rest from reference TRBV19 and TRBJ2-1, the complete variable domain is DGGITQSPKYLFRKEGQNVTLSCEQNLNHDAMYWYRQDPGQGLRLIYYSQIVNDFQKGDIAEGYSVSREKKESFPLTVTSAQKNPTAFYLCAISPGAHEQFFGPGTRLTVL.

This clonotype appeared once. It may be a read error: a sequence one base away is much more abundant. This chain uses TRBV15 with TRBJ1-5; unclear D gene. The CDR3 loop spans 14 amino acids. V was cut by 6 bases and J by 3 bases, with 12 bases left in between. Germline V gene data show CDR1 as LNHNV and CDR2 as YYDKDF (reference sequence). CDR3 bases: TGTGCCACCAGAAGTAAAACAGACAATCAGCCCCAGCATTTT. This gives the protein CATRSKTDNQPQHF.

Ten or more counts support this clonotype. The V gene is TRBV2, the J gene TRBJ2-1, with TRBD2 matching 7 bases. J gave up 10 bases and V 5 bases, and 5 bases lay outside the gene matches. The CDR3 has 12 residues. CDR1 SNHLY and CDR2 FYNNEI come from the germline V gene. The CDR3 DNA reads TGTGCCAGCAGTCCGACTAGCTGGGAGCAGTTCTTC. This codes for CASSPTSWEQFF.

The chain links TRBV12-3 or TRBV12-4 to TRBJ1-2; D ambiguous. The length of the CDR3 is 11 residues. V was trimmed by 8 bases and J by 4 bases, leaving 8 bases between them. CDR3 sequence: CASGTLYGYTF. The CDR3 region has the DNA TGTGCCAGCGGCACACTCTATGGCTACACCTTC.

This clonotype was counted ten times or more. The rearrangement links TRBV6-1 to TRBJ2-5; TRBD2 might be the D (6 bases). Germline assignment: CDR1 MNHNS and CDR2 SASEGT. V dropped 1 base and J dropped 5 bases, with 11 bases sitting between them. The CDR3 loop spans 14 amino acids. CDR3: CASSEVAGRETQYF. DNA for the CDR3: TGTGCCAGCAGTGAAGTCGCAGGGAGGGAGACCCAGTACTTC.

In nucleotides, the CDR3 is TGTGCCAGCAGCGTCGAGGGGGCCCGGACAGATACGCAGTATTTT. Protein product: CASSVEGARTDTQYF. This rearrangement joins TRBV9 to TRBJ2-3, with 7 nucleotides matching TRBD1. V lost 2 bases to trimming and J lost 3 bases; unmatched junction nucleotides: 6. Germline CDR1 and CDR2: SGDLS and YYNGEE. The length of the CDR3 is 15 residues.

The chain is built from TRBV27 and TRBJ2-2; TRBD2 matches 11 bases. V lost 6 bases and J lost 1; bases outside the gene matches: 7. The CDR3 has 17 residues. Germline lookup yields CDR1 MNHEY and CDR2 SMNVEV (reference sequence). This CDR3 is CASRIITSGGNTGELFF. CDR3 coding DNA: TGTGCCAGCAGAATAATAACTAGCGGGGGGAACACCGGGGAGCTGTTTTTT.